What follows are 22 T cell receptor beta chains derived from one specimen sequenced in a study of graft-versus-host responses after intestinal transplantation. The method was immunoSEQ multiplex PCR; TCRdb's version includes in-frame clones alone and lacks a portion of them. The sample records over 75,000 clones, about 90% being singletons. These receptors have no known antigen. Source: unstimulated CD8+ T cells sorted from spleen or lymph node cells, taken before transplant. These receptors were collected from a human donor who was the organ donor for an intestinal transplant.

V is TRBV25-1 and J is TRBJ2-1; D unresolved. The germline V gene has CDR1 MGHDK and CDR2 SYGVNS. CDR3 size: 14 residues. The V gene lost 2 bases and the J gene lost 4 bases, with 9 bases spanning the gap. The CDR3 sequence: CASSEPDNYNEQFF. In DNA, the CDR3 is TGTGCCAGCAGTGAACCCGACAATTACAATGAGCAGTTCTTC. Complete variable domain (other parts from reference TRBV25-1 and TRBJ2-1): EADIYQTPRYLVIGTGKKITLECSQTMGHDKMYWYQQDPGMELHLIHYSYGVNSTEKGDLSSESTVSRIRTEHFPLTLESARPSHTSQYLCASSEPDNYNEQFFGPGTRLTVL.

This chain links TRBV6-5 with TRBJ2-1; 8 positions match TRBD2. The CDR3 runs to 15 residues. Per germline, CDR1 MNHEY and CDR2 SVGAGI. V trimming: 6 bases; J trimming: 4 bases; junction bases outside the gene matches: 8. CDR3 nucleotide sequence: TGTGCCAGCAGCCGTAAGCGGGAGCTTTACAATGAGCAGTTCTTC. Translated: CASSRKRELYNEQFF.

This chain connects TRBV30 to TRBJ2-5; D might be TRBD2 (5 bases). Germline V gene lookup returns CDR1 GTSNPN and CDR2 SVGIG (reference sequence). Between the trimmed V and J ends, which lost 1 base and 2 bases, there was a span of 5 bases. CDR3 length equals 12 residues. This CDR3 is CAWSGGQETQYF. The CDR3 coding sequence is TGTGCCTGGAGTGGCGGGCAAGAGACCCAGTACTTC. The full variable domain, rest sourced from reference TRBV30 and TRBJ2-5, is SQTIHQWPATLVQPVGSPLSLECTVEGTSNPNLYWYRQAAGRGLQLLFYSVGIGQISSEVPQNLSASRPQDRQFILSSKKLLLSDSGFYLCAWSGGQETQYFGPGTRLLVL.

V gene TRBV5-1 combines with J gene TRBJ1-4; 7 positions match TRBD1. V dropped 3 bases and J dropped 4; count of bases not matched to a gene: 12. The CDR3 runs 17 residues. CDR1 SGHRS and CDR2 YFSETQ come from the germline V gene. This chain's CDR3 is CASSWERQGLNNEKLFF. The CDR3 DNA follows: TGCGCCAGCAGCTGGGAGAGACAGGGCTTAAATAATGAAAAACTGTTTTTT.

The chain employs TRBV18 and TRBJ2-2, with no clear D. This CDR3 spans 14 amino acids. CDR1 KGHSH and CDR2 LQKENI come from the germline V gene. The V and J ends lost 6 bases and 0 bases respectively, with 8 bases between them. The CDR3 loop reads CASSEAANTGELFF. CDR3 DNA sequence: TGTGCCAGCTCCGAGGCTGCGAACACCGGGGAGCTGTTTTTT.

The genes are TRBV28 and TRBJ2-7; TRBD2 agrees at 9 bases. Trimming took 5 bases from V and 3 from J; bases not matched to a gene: 8. CDR1 and CDR2 (germline): MDHEN, SYDVKM. CDR3 length equals 15 residues. CDR3 amino acids: CASSLQRGVHYEQYF. In DNA form, the CDR3 reads TGTGCCAGCAGTCTGCAGCGGGGGGTGCACTACGAGCAGTACTTC.

The J gene is TRBJ2-7, the V gene TRBV6-5, with 8 bases lining up with TRBD2. V shed 6 bases, J shed 4 bases, and the junction held 11 bases outside the gene matches. The CDR3 has 15 residues. Germline V gene sequence: CDR1 MNHEY, CDR2 SVGAGI. The DNA for the CDR3 is TGTGCCAGCAGACGGATCCAGCGGGAGTCGTACGAGCAGTACTTC. It specifies CASRRIQRESYEQYF.

The chain combines TRBV5-6 with TRBJ2-2; 11 positions match TRBD1. Germline V gene lookup returns CDR1 SGHDT and CDR2 YYEEEE. Trimming removed 3 bases from V and 5 bases from J; junction bases left unmatched: 6. The CDR3 has 16 residues. CDR3: CASSSPGQGETGELFF. The CDR3 coding sequence is TGTGCCAGCAGCTCCCCGGGACAGGGGGAAACCGGGGAGCTGTTTTTT.

The chain couples TRBV7-8 to TRBJ2-1; weak D call: TRBD2 (5 bases). In germline, CDR1 is SGHVS, CDR2 FQNEAQ. This CDR3 contains 15 residues. V was shortened by 5 bases and J by 16 bases, with 27 bases between the two germline ends. The CDR3 nucleotides read TGTGCCAGCAGCCTTCTGAGGCAACGAGGAGGTCGCAATTTCTTC. Its protein product is CASSLLRQRGGRNFF.

The V call is TRBV6-5, the J call TRBJ2-2; D is undetermined. The V and J ends lost 2 bases and 2 bases respectively, with 9 bases between them. The CDR3 sequence is 15 residues long. From germline, CDR1 is MNHEY and CDR2 SVGAGI. In DNA form, the CDR3 reads TGTGCCAGCAGTTACGATGGGCTTAACACCGGGGAGCTGTTTTTT. This sequence encodes CASSYDGLNTGELFF.

The chain recombines TRBV29-1 with TRBJ1-2, with D possibly matching TRBD1 (5 bases). The CDR3 has 13 amino acids. Germline V gene sequence: CDR1 SQVTM, CDR2 ANQGSEA. Trimming took 3 bases from V and 2 from J, leaving 10 bases between them. This CDR3 reads CSVESGLNYGYTF. Written as DNA, the CDR3 is TGCAGCGTTGAGTCAGGGCTAAACTATGGCTACACCTTC.

This chain uses TRBV4-1 with TRBJ2-5, with TRBD2 as a possible D gene (6 bases). Per germline, CDR1 MGHRA and CDR2 YSYEKL. The germline V and J ends were trimmed by 2 bases and 2 bases, with 24 bases remaining between them. This CDR3 contains 19 residues. The CDR3 loop is CASSQRKQGGQRFQETQYF. The CDR3 DNA sequence: TGCGCCAGCAGCCAACGAAAGCAGGGAGGCCAGAGATTTCAAGAGACCCAGTACTTC.

V and J are TRBV29-1 and TRBJ2-7; 8 bases agree with TRBD1. The V segment lost 1 base and the J segment 3 bases; nucleotides outside the gene matches: 2. The CDR3 has 13 residues. The germline CDR1 and CDR2 sequences are SQVTM and ANQGSEA. The CDR3 sequence: CSVEVDRDYEQYF. CDR3 DNA sequence: TGCAGCGTTGAAGTGGACAGGGACTACGAGCAGTACTTC.

V and J are TRBV6-5 and TRBJ2-7; 10 bases agree with TRBD1. Germline V gene sequence: CDR1 MNHEY, CDR2 SVGAGI. V lost 4 bases, J lost 2 bases, and 8 bases stayed unmatched. This CDR3 is 16 amino acids long. CDR3 nucleotide sequence: TGTGCCAGCAGTTCGCCCGTGGGACAGGGGACCTACGAGCAGTACTTC. Translation: CASSSPVGQGTYEQYF.

The chain combines TRBV18 with TRBJ2-1, with 7 positions matching TRBD1. The germline gives CDR1 KGHSH, CDR2 LQKENI. The CDR3 runs 14 residues. J was trimmed by 7 bases and V by 3 bases; bases with no gene match: 6. CDR3 bases: TGTGCCAGCTCACCCGGGACAGCGTATAATGAGCAGTTCTTC. Translated, it gives CASSPGTAYNEQFF.

This clone was seen only a few times. The chain carries TRBV6-5 and TRBJ2-1; 8 nucleotides agree with TRBD2. This CDR3 is 16 amino acids long. Germline CDR1 reads MNHEY; CDR2 reads SVGAGI. V lost 0 bases, J lost 3 bases, and 4 bases stayed unmatched. CDR3 sequence: CASSYSSGTIYNEQFF. The CDR3 DNA reads as TGTGCCAGCAGTTACTCTAGCGGGACTATCTACAATGAGCAGTTCTTC.

The V call is TRBV7-6, the J call TRBJ2-1; TRBD2 matches 10 bases. Looked up from germline, CDR1 is SGHVS and CDR2 is FNYEAQ. The V segment lost 8 bases and the J segment 7 bases; nucleotides outside the gene matches: 11. The CDR3 contains 15 residues. In nucleotides, the CDR3 is TGTGCCAGCCTGGAGCGGGAGGGCCTGGGTAATGAGCAGTTCTTC. Residues: CASLEREGLGNEQFF.

V is TRBV2 and J is TRBJ2-5; D is unclear. Trimming shortened V by 2 bases and J by 0 bases, and 10 bases separated the two germline ends. From germline, CDR1 is SNHLY and CDR2 FYNNEI. The CDR3 length is 15 residues. Here the CDR3 reads CASSEPSGYQETQYF. The CDR3 coding sequence is TGTGCCAGCAGTGAACCTAGTGGGTACCAAGAGACCCAGTACTTC.

This chain joins TRBV9 and TRBJ2-5, with 7 bases identical to TRBD2. The CDR3 is made up of 15 amino acids. Germline loops: CDR1 SGDLS, CDR2 YYNGEE. V was clipped by 5 bases and J by 5 bases; unmatched bases: 12. CDR3 region: CASSGVGEGLETQYF. CDR3 sequence (DNA): TGTGCCAGCAGTGGGGTGGGGGAGGGCCTGGAGACCCAGTACTTC.

The V gene is TRBV6-6, the J gene TRBJ1-4, with 8 bases fitting TRBD1. CDR3 size: 15 residues. Germline V gene data show CDR1 as MNHNY and CDR2 as SVGAGI (reference sequence). After removal of 4 bases from V and 8 bases from J, the junction contained 9 bases not matched to a gene. This chain's CDR3 is CASSLLQGEWEKLFF. For the CDR3, the DNA is TGTGCCAGCAGTTTATTACAGGGGGAGTGGGAAAAACTGTTTTTT.

Only a few counts were recorded for this clone. The chain uses TRBV30 and TRBJ1-2; possibly TRBD1 for D (6 bases). This CDR3 contains 18 residues. Trimming shortened V by 3 bases and J by 3 bases, and 26 bases separated the two germline ends. Germline CDR1 is GTSNPN and CDR2 is SVGIG (reference sequence). The CDR3, as DNA: TGTGCCTGGAGGCTATTCCCCCGGGACATTAGACCAGACTATGGCTACACCTTC. Encoded protein: CAWRLFPRDIRPDYGYTF.

This clone was counted a single time. V is TRBV13 and J is TRBJ2-7, with 10 bases matching TRBD2. Trimming removed 5 bases from V and 2 bases from J; junction bases left unmatched: 6. The CDR3 contains 15 residues. Germline V CDR1 and CDR2: PRHDT, FYEKMQ (reference sequence). The CDR3 spells CASSARTSGTYEQYF. For the CDR3, the DNA is TGTGCCAGCAGCGCACGGACTAGCGGAACCTACGAGCAGTACTTC.